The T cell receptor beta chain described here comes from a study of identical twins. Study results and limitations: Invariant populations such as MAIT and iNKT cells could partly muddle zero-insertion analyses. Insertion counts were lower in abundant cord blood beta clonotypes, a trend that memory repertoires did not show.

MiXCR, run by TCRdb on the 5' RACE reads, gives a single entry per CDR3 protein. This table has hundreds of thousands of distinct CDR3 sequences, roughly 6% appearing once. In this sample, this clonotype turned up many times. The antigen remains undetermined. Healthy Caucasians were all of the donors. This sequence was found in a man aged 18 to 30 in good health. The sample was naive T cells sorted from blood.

Here the CDR3 DNA reads TGTGCCAGCAGCTTAGCTGACGAGCAGTTCTTC. This codes for CASSLADEQFF. The chain recombines TRBV7-9 with TRBJ2-1; D unresolved. Germline V gene lookup returns CDR1 SEHNR and CDR2 FQNEAQ (reference sequence). The CDR3 has 11 amino acids. Trimming shortened V by 0 bases and J by 10 bases, and 4 bases separated the two germline ends.